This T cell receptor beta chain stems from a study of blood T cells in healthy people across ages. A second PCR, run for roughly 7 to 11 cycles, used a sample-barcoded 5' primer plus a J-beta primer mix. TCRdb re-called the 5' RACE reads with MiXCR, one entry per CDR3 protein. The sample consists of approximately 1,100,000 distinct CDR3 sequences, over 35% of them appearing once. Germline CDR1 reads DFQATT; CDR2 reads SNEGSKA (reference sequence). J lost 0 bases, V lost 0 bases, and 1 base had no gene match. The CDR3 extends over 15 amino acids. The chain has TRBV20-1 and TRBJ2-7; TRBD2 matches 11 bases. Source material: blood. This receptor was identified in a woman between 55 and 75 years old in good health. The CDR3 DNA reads TGCAGTGCTAGAGAACTAGCGGGGGACTCCTACGAGCAGTACTTC. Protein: CSARELAGDSYEQYF.